One T cell receptor (beta chain) is described in this entry. As yet, its antigen is unknown. V was clipped by 5 bases and J by 1 base; unmatched bases: 7. This CDR3 has 15 residues. CDR1 and CDR2 (germline): SGHAT, FQNNGV. This entry comes from a study of T cells after yellow fever vaccination. At the level of the study: With SMART-Seq v4 Ultra Low Input, the fractions containing low cell numbers were prepared.

TCRdb analysed the 5' RACE reads with MiXCR anew, one entry per CDR3 protein. Among about 320,000 distinct CDR3 sequences, around 10% were seen once, and the ten largest hold about 3%. General study points: It was a weaker secondary response, yet one that peaked faster, at day 5 versus 15. Abundant clonotypes from the bulk population could contaminate FACS-sorted repertoires.

This rearrangement joins TRBV11-2 to TRBJ2-5; 7 bases fit TRBD1. The receptor was isolated from a man between 18 and 29 years old who received the YFV17D yellow fever vaccine. The source material was CD4+ T cells sorted from PBMCs, sampled 45 days after the yellow fever booster vaccination. CDR3 sequence (DNA): TGTGCCAGCAGCCCGACCAGGGGGTCCCAAGAGACCCAGTACTTC. It is translated as CASSPTRGSQETQYF. Supplemented by reference TRBV11-2 and TRBJ2-5, the full variable domain reads EAGVAQSPRYKIIEKRQSVAFWCNPISGHATLYWYQQILGQGPKLLIQFQNNGVVDDSQLPKDRFSAERLKGVDSTLKIQPAKLEDSAVYLCASSPTRGSQETQYFGPGTRLLVL.